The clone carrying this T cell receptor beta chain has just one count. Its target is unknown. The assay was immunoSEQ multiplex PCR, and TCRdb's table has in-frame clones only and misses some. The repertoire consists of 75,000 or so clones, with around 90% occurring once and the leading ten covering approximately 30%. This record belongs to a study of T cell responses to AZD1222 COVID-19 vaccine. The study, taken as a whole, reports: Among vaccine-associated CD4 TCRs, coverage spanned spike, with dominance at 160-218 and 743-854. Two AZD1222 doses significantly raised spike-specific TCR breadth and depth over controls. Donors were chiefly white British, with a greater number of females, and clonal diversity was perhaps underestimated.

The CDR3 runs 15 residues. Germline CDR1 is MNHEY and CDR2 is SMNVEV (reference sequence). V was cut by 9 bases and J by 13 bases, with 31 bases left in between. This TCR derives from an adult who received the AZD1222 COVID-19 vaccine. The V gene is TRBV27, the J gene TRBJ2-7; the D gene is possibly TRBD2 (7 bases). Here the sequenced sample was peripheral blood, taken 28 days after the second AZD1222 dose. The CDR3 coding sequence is TGTGCCAGGACCCTGAGGGGGGGAAGAGGGCCCGCGGGCTACTTC. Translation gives CARTLRGGRGPAGYF.